This T cell receptor beta chain was documented in a study of identical twins. General study points: Among beta out-of-frame sequences, excess sharing between twins appeared weaker.

TCRdb used MiXCR to reprocess the 5' RACE reads, holding one entry per CDR3 protein. Seen here are some 760,000 distinct CDR3 sequences, over 15% observed once, and the top ten hold around 12%. The sample holds a few counts of this clonotype. Its antigen is undetermined. Germline V gene data show CDR1 as SGDLS and CDR2 as YYNGEE. This CDR3 has 15 amino acids. The V and J ends lost 3 bases and 6 bases, in that order; junction bases with no gene match: 11. The sample also formed part of further work on T cells expressing NK-cell markers. That work contributes: Sequenced donors, eight in total, included seven who were HCMV-seropositive and one who was seronegative. Also leading the CD3+CD56-NKG2C+ fraction in a few donors were these clonotypes.

The rearrangement joins TRBV9 to TRBJ2-7, with 8 bases aligning to TRBD2. This TCR was sampled from a woman aged 18 to 35 in good health. The sequencing sample was made of PBMCs. CDR3 coding DNA: TGTGCCAGCAGCGGTGGCGGGGGGATAGACCTCGAGCAGTACTTC. Protein product: CASSGGGGIDLEQYF.